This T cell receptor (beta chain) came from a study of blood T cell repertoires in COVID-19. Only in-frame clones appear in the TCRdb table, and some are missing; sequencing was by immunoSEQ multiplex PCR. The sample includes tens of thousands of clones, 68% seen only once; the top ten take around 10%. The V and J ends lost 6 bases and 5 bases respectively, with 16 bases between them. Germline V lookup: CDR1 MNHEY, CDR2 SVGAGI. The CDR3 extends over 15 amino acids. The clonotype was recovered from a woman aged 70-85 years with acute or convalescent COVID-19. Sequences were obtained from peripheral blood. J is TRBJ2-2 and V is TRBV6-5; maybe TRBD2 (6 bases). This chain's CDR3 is CASSGRGLGTGELFF. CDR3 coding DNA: TGTGCCAGCAGCGGCCGGGGGTTGGGTACCGGGGAGCTGTTTTTT.